This T cell receptor beta chain was captured in a study of cytomegalovirus exposure and HLA in healthy donors. Study results and limitations: When presence/absence was analysed, sequencing depth was taken to be roughly uniform across donors. Usually a TCR sequence was rare, but some public TCRs were found in many donors.

Comments on this clone: The target antigen is unknown.

The CDR3 is 14 residues long. V shed 4 bases, J shed 1 base, and the junction held 1 base outside the gene matches. CDR1 is SGHDT and CDR2 is YYEEEE in the germline V gene. The PCR used 60 Vbeta and 13 Jbeta primers. Here immunoSEQ multiplex PCR was the method, and the copy in TCRdb shows in-frame clones only, minus some. The sample carries roughly 50,000 clones, less than 85% recorded once. This receptor was taken from a woman aged 18-29 years in good health and CMV-seronegative. Material for sequencing was PBMCs. The J gene is TRBJ1-5, the V gene TRBV5-6, with 8 bases matching TRBD1. DNA of the CDR3: TGTGCCAGCAGCGGGGACAGGAGCAATCAGCCCCAGCATTTT. It is translated as CASSGDRSNQPQHF.